Listed below are T cell receptor beta chains from one sample, sequenced in a study of low-dose radiotherapy and immunotherapy resistance in tumors. TCRdb reprocessed the reads with MiXCR, giving one entry per CDR3 protein. The sample carries around 79,000 distinct CDR3 sequences, around 18% recorded once. The specimen was PBMCs, collected before treatment. Receptors originate from a male donor with prostate cancer. Each CDR3 is given with its conserved first and last residue. D genes are given only for firm matches. Clone size is given for some rows only: seen once, a few or many times, or a class if the clone is expanded.

j_gene,abundance,v_gene,d_gene,CDR3nt,CDR3aa
TRBJ2-5,many,TRBV5-6,TRBD2,TGTGCCAGCAGCCCCCGACTAGCGGAGATCCAAGAGACCCAGTACTTC,CASSPRLAEIQETQYF
TRBJ2-7,many,TRBV5-1,TRBD2,TGCGCCAGCAGCTTGGAGCCGGGACTAGCCTACGAGCAGTACTTC,CASSLEPGLAYEQYF
TRBJ1-2,-,TRBV3-1,-,TGTGCCAGCAGCCAAGCAGGAAAGACCGACGGCTACACCTTC,CASSQAGKTDGYTF
TRBJ2-1,few,TRBV28,-,TGTGCCAGCAGACCTAAGGACAATTCCCCCGGTGAGCAGTTCTTC,CASRPKDNSPGEQFF
TRBJ2-3,-,TRBV12-3/TRBV12-4,TRBD1,TGTGCCAGCAGTTTGGGACAGTCCTCAGATACGCAGTATTTT,CASSLGQSSDTQYF
TRBJ1-2,many,TRBV7-2,TRBD1,TGTGCCAGCAGCTTAAGTCTCGGTGCAGGGGGTTCGCAATCCTATGGCTACACCTTC,CASSLSLGAGGSQSYGYTF
TRBJ2-2,many,TRBV19,TRBD1,TGTGCCAGTAGGGGGACAGGGGTTACCGGGGAGCTGTTTTTT,CASRGTGVTGELFF
TRBJ1-2,few,TRBV5-6,-,TGTGCCAGCAGCTCGTACTATGGCTACACCTTC,CASSSYYGYTF
TRBJ1-6,many,TRBV12-3/TRBV12-4,TRBD1,TGTGCCAGCAGTTTAGCAGGGGGCGGCTCCTATAATTCACCCCTCCACTTT,CASSLAGGGSYNSPLHF
TRBJ1-5,many,TRBV6-5,TRBD1,TGTGCCAGCAGTGCGAGACAGGGAGTGACGAGCAATCAGCCCCAGCATTTT,CASSARQGVTSNQPQHF
TRBJ1-5,many,TRBV5-5,-,TGTGCCAGCAGCTTGGGGCACAGGGCTGGGAGCAATCAGCCCCAGCATTTT,CASSLGHRAGSNQPQHF
TRBJ2-1,many,TRBV12-3/TRBV12-4,TRBD2,TGTGCCAGCAGTTTATTGCGGGGGGCCAGTGAGCAGTTCTTC,CASSLLRGASEQFF
TRBJ2-3,many,TRBV7-9,-,TGTGCCAGCAGCTCCGACAGTGCTAGCACAGATACGCAGTATTTT,CASSSDSASTDTQYF
TRBJ2-2,many,TRBV7-8,TRBD2,TGTGCCAGCAGCTTAGGTGGCGGGAGGGCCTACACCGGGGAGCTGTTTTTT,CASSLGGGRAYTGELFF
TRBJ2-1,many,TRBV19,-,TGTGCCAGTAGTATAGCAGGGGGGAGCAATGAGCAGTTCTTC,CASSIAGGSNEQFF
TRBJ1-2,many,TRBV5-1,TRBD1,TGCGCCAGCAGCAGCGGGACAGGCGCTGATGGCTACACCTTC,CASSSGTGADGYTF
TRBJ2-1,many,TRBV5-5,TRBD1,TGTGCCAGCAGCTCGGACAGGATCTACAATGAGCAGTTCTTC,CASSSDRIYNEQFF
TRBJ2-5,-,TRBV28,TRBD2,TGTGCCAGCAGTTCAGGAGCGGGAGGGGGTCAAGAGACCCAGTACTTC,CASSSGAGGGQETQYF
TRBJ2-3,many,TRBV28,-,TGTGCCAGCAGTTCACCTAGCGTAACAGATACGCAGTATTTT,CASSSPSVTDTQYF
TRBJ2-2,many,TRBV6-2/TRBV6-3,TRBD1,TGTGCCAGCAGTTACTCGGGACAGGGATCGTCCGGGGAGCTGTTTTTT,CASSYSGQGSSGELFF
TRBJ1-1,once,TRBV13,TRBD1,TGTGCCAGCAGCGCAAGAGGGGGCGGTAGCACTGAAGCTTTCTTT,CASSARGGGSTEAFF
TRBJ1-2,many,TRBV12-3/TRBV12-4,TRBD1,TGTGCCAGCAGTCCGTCGACAGGGGGATCGGGGTATGGCTACACCTTC,CASSPSTGGSGYGYTF
TRBJ2-3,many,TRBV7-3,-,TGTGCCAGCAGCTCCAATAGGGATACGCAGTATTTT,CASSSNRDTQYF
TRBJ2-1,many,TRBV24-1,-,TGTGCCACCAGTGACCCTGGGGCTTTGTACAATGAGCAGTTCTTC,CATSDPGALYNEQFF
TRBJ1-4,many,TRBV7-9,-,TGTGCCAGCAGCTTACTCGGGGGCAGGTCTAATGAAAAACTGTTTTTT,CASSLLGGRSNEKLFF
TRBJ2-5,many,TRBV4-2,-,TGTGCCAGCAGCACACAAGAGACCCAGTACTTC,CASSTQETQYF
TRBJ2-5,many,TRBV12-3/TRBV12-4,TRBD2,TGTGCCAGCGGACAGCGGGAGGATCAAGAGACCCAGTACTTC,CASGQREDQETQYF
TRBJ2-2,many,TRBV24-1,TRBD2,TGTGCCACCAGTGACCCAACTAGCGGGAGGCGCACCGGGGAGCTGTTTTTT,CATSDPTSGRRTGELFF
TRBJ1-6,many,TRBV6-6,-,TGTGCCAGCAGTTATCGGGAGGGACGGAACATCATAACCCTCCACTTT,CASSYREGRNIITLHF
TRBJ2-5,many,TRBV11-2,TRBD1,TGTGCCAGCAGCGACGACAGGGGGTCGTATGAGACCCAGTACTTC,CASSDDRGSYETQYF
TRBJ1-2,many,TRBV7-2,-,TGTGCCAGCAGCTTAACCCTTCTGTATGGGGATGGCTACACCTTC,CASSLTLLYGDGYTF
TRBJ1-5,many,TRBV20-1,-,TGCAGTGCTGGGGGGCAGAACAATCAGCCCCAGCATTTT,CSAGGQNNQPQHF
TRBJ2-5,-,TRBV28,-,TGTGCCAGCAGTCGACACACTGATCAAGAGACCCAGTACTTC,CASSRHTDQETQYF
TRBJ2-5,-,TRBV5-5,-,TGTGCCAGCAGCTTGATACAGGCGGGCGCAGAGACCCAGTACTTC,CASSLIQAGAETQYF
TRBJ1-2,many,TRBV20-1,TRBD1,TGCAGTGCTAGAGGTTCCGGGACAGGGACCCTCTACTATGGCTACACCTTC,CSARGSGTGTLYYGYTF
TRBJ2-1,many,TRBV3-1,-,TGTGCCAGCAGCCAAGTTGGGAGGCGGTCCTACAATGAGCAGTTCTTC,CASSQVGRRSYNEQFF
TRBJ2-5,many,TRBV20-1,-,TGCAGTGCCCTAGAGACAGGACAAGAGACCCAGTACTTC,CSALETGQETQYF
TRBJ1-5,many,TRBV30,TRBD1,TGTGCCTGGAGTGCCCCGGGACAGGGGCCCCTAAATCGCAATCAGCCCCAGCATTTT,CAWSAPGQGPLNRNQPQHF
TRBJ1-1,many,TRBV29-1,-,TGCAGCTTCCAGGGCACCCAAGGGGTAACTGAAGCTTTCTTT,CSFQGTQGVTEAFF
TRBJ2-2,many,TRBV11-2,TRBD1,TGTGCCAGCAGCCCGCGGACAGGGCGGATGAACACCGGGGAGCTGTTTTTT,CASSPRTGRMNTGELFF
TRBJ2-1,many,TRBV6-6,TRBD2,TGTGCCAGCACGTGGTTGCCTAGCGGGGGGAATGAGCAGTTCTTC,CASTWLPSGGNEQFF
TRBJ2-1,many,TRBV5-1,TRBD2,TGCGCCAGCAGCGCTACTAGCGGGGGTTCCTACAATGAGCAGTTCTTC,CASSATSGGSYNEQFF
TRBJ2-1,many,TRBV7-9,-,TGTGCCAGCAGCTTAGGATCGTCCATGCAGTTCTTC,CASSLGSSMQFF
TRBJ1-2,many,TRBV6-2/TRBV6-3,-,TGTGCCAGCAGTGAAAGTAGGCACGGCTACACCTTC,CASSESRHGYTF
TRBJ2-7,-,TRBV5-1,TRBD2,TGCGCCAGCAGCGTAGCCGGGACTAACACCTACGAGCAGTGTTTC,CASSVAGTNTYEQCF
TRBJ2-7,many,TRBV3-1,TRBD1,TGTGCCAGCAGCCAAGAGGGACAGCAAGACTCCTACGAGCAGTACTTC,CASSQEGQQDSYEQYF
TRBJ2-7,many,TRBV15,-,TGTGCCACCAGCAGAGCCCGTTCTTCAGGCGGCGAGCAGTACTTC,CATSRARSSGGEQYF
TRBJ2-1,many,TRBV4-3,TRBD2,TGCGCCAGCAGCCAAGATCAGCTAGCGGGGGTCGTTGACAATGAGCAGTTCTTC,CASSQDQLAGVVDNEQFF
TRBJ2-6,many,TRBV7-3,-,TGTGCCAGCAGCTTAGAGGACACTAGAACCGGGGCCAACGTCCTGACTTTC,CASSLEDTRTGANVLTF
TRBJ2-3,-,TRBV6-8,-,-,CASKSPLGQYFGPGTDTQYF